This paragraph reports one T cell receptor (beta chain). This record belongs to a study of blood T cell repertoires in COVID-19. Study overall: COVID-19 samples from acute and convalescent phases originated in the United States, Italy and Spain. The analysed material was cDNA or gDNA that came from T cells, B-cell-depleted T cells, or PBMCs.

Trimming shortened V by 2 bases and J by 7 bases, and 9 bases separated the two germline ends. Germline V gene lookup returns CDR1 MNHEY and CDR2 SVGAGI. The CDR3 has 13 amino acids. Per the original data handling: Reference gene primer amplification gave nucleated cell count estimates. Profiling relied on immunoSEQ multiplex PCR, and the TCRdb table lists in-frame clones only, not all of them. V, J and clone size were drawn from that table, and D and trimming were deduced from the DNA. The sample has nearly 250,000 clones, approximately 86% seen once. Sequenced input: peripheral blood. The chain joins TRBV6-5 to TRBJ2-1; unclear D gene. The clonotype was recovered from an older woman who had recovered from COVID-19. The CDR3 protein is CASSYVSGNEQFF. As DNA, the CDR3 is TGTGCCAGCAGTTACGTATCCGGGAATGAGCAGTTCTTC.